This TCR beta chain was profiled in a study of CD8+CD57+ T cells in acquired aplastic anemia. Patients who underwent sequencing had shown CD8+CD57+ cell expansion by flow cytometry. In all patients, the disease was severe acquired aplastic anemia. Profiles of TCR beta VDJ and CDR3 were generated from a genomic DNA template. Each CDR3 protein gets one entry after TCRdb re-called the reads with MiXCR. The data contain 100,000 to 150,000 distinct CDR3 sequences, over 55% of them singletons. V lost 4 bases and J lost 6, with 11 bases in between. The germline V gene has CDR1 ENHRY and CDR2 SYGVKD. The CDR3 length is 13 residues.

This chain joins TRBV10-3 and TRBJ2-3; D unclear. Sequencing used sorted CD4+, CD8+, or CD8+CD57+ T cells (not recorded which) from PBMCs. The receptor comes from a human donor with aplastic anemia. The CDR3 nucleotides read TGTGCCATCAGTGGGCACGACTCTGATACGCAGTATTTT. This sequence encodes CAISGHDSDTQYF.